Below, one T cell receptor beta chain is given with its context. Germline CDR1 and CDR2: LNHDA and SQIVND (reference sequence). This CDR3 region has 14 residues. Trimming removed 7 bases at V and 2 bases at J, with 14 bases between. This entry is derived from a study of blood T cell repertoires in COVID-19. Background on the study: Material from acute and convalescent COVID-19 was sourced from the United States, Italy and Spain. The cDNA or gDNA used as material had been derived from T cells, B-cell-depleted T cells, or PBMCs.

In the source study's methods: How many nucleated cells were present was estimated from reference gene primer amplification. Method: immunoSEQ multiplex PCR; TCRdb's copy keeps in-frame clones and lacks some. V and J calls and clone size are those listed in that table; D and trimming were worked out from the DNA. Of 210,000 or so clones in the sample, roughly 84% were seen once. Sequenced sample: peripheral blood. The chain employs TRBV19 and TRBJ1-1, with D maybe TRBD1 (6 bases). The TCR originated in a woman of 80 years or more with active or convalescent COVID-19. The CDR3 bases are TGTGCCAGTACCCATGGGGGCAGAAACACTGAAGCTTTCTTT. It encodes CASTHGGRNTEAFF.